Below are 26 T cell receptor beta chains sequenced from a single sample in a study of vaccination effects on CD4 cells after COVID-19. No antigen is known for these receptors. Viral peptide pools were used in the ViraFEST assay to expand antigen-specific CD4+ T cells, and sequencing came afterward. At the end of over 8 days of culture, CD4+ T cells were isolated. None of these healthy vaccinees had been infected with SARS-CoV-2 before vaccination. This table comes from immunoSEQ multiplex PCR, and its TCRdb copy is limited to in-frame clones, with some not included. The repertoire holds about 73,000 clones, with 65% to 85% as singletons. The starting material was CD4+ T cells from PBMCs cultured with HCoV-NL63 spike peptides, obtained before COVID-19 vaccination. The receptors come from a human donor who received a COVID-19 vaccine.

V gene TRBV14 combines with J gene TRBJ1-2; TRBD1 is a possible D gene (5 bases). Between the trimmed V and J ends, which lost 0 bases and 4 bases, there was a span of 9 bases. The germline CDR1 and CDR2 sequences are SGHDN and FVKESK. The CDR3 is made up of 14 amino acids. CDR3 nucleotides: TGTGCCAGCAGCCAAGACGTGGGGGGCTATGGCTACACCTTC. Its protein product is CASSQDVGGYGYTF.

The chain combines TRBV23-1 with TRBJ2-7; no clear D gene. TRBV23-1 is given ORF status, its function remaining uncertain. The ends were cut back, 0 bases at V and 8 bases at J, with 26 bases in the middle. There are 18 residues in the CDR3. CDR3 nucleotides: TGCGCCAGCAGTCAATCATATAAGGGTATTACTCCCCTATACAAGCAGTACGTC. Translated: CASSQSYKGITPLYKQYV.

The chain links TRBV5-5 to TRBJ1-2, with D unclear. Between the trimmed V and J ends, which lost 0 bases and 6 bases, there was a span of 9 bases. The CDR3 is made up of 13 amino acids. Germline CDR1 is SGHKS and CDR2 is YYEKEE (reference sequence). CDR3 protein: CASSLDSWDGYTF. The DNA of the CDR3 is TGTGCCAGCAGCTTGGACAGTTGGGATGGCTACACCTTC. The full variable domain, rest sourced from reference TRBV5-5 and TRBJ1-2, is DAGVTQSPTHLIKTRGQQVTLRCSPISGHKSVSWYQQVLGQGPQFIFQYYEKEERGRGNFPDRFSARQFPNYSSELNVNALLLGDSALYLCASSLDSWDGYTFGSGTRLTVV.

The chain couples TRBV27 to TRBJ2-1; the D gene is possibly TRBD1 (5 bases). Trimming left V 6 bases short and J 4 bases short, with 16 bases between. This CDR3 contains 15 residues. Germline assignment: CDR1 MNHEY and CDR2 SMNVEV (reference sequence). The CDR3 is CASSTRQLGYNEQFF. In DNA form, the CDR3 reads TGTGCCAGCAGCACAAGACAGTTAGGTTACAATGAGCAGTTCTTC.

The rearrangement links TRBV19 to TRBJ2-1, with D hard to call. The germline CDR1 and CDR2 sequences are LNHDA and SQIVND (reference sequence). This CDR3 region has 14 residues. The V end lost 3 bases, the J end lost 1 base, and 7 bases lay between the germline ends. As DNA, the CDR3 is TGTGCCAGTAGTATTAGTAGGTCCTACAATGAGCAGTTCTTC. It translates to CASSISRSYNEQFF.

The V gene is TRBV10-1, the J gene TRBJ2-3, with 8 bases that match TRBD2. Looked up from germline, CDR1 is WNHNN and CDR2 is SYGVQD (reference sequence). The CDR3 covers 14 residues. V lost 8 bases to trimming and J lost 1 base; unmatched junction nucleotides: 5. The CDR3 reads CASPRGGGTDTQYF. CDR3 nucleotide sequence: TGCGCCAGCCCCCGGGGGGGTGGCACAGATACGCAGTATTTT.

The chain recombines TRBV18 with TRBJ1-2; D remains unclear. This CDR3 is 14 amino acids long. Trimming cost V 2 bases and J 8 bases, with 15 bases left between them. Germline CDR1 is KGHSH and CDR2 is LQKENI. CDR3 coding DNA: TGTGCCAGCTCACCAGGCTCCCCGGAGGGAGGCTACACCTTC. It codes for CASSPGSPEGGYTF.

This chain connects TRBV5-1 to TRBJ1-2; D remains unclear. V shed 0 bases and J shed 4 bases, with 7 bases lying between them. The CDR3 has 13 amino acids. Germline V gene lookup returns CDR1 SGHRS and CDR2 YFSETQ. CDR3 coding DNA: TGCGCCAGCAGCTTGGAGGGTTCCTATGGCTACACCTTC. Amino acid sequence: CASSLEGSYGYTF.

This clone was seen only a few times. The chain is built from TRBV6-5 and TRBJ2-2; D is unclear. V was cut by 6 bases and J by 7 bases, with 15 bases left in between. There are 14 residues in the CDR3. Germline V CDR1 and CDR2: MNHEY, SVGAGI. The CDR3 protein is CASSLSEAIGELFF. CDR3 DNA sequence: TGTGCCAGCAGCCTCTCCGAAGCGATCGGGGAGCTGTTTTTT.

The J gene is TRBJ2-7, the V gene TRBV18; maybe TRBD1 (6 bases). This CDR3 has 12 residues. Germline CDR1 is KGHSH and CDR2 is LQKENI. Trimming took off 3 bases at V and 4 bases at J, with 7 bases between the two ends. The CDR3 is CASSPDSYEQYV. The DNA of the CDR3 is TGTGCCAGCTCACCGGACAGTTACGAGCAGTACGTC.

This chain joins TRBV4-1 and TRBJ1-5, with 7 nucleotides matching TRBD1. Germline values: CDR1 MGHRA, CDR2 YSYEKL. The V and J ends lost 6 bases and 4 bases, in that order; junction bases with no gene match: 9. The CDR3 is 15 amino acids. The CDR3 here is CASRRDQGGNQPQHF. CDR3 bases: TGCGCCAGCAGGCGCGACCAGGGGGGGAATCAGCCCCAGCATTTT.

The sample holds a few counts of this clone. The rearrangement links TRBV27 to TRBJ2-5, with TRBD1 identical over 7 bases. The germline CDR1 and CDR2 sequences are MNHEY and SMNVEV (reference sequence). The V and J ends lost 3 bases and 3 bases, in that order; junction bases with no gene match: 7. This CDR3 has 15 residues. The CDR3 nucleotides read TGTGCCAGCAGTTTCGATGGGACAGACGAAGAGACCCAGTACTTC. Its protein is CASSFDGTDEETQYF.

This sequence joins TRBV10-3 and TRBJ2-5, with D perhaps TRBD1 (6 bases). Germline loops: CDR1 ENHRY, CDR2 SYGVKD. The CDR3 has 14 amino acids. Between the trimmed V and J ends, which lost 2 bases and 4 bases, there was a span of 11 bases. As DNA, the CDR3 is TGTGCCATCAGTGAGCTTGGGGGCGGAGAGACCCAGTACTTC. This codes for CAISELGGGETQYF.

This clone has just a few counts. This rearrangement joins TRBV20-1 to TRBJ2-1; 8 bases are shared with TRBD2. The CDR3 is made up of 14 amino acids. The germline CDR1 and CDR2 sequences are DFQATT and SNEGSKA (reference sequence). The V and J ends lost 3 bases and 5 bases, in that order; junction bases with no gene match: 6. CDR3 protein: CSASRPGGDNEQFF. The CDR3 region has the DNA TGCAGTGCTAGTCGACCCGGGGGGGACAATGAGCAGTTCTTC.

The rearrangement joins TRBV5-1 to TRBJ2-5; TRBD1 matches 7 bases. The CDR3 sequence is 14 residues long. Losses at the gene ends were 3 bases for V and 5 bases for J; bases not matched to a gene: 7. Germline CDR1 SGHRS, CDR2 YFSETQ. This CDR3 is CASSYGQARETQYF. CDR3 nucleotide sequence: TGCGCCAGCAGCTACGGACAGGCTCGGGAGACCCAGTACTTC. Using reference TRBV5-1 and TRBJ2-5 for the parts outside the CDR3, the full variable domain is KAGVTQTPRYLIKTRGQQVTLSCSPISGHRSVSWYQQTPGQGLQFLFEYFSETQRNKGNFPGRFSGRQFSNSRSEMNVSTLELGDSALYLCASSYGQARETQYFGPGTRLLVL.

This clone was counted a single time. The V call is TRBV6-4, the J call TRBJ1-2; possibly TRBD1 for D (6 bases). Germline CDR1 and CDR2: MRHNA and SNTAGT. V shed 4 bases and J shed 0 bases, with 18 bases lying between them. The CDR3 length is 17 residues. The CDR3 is CASSATAGTITNYGYTF. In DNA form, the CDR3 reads TGTGCCAGCAGTGCCACGGCCGGGACAATCACTAACTATGGCTACACCTTC.

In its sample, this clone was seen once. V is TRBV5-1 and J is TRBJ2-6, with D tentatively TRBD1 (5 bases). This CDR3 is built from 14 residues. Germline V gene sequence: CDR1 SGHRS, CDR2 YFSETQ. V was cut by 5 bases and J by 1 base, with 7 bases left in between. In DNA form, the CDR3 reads TGCGCCAGCAGGACAGAATCTGGGGCCAACGTCCTGACTTTC. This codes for CASRTESGANVLTF.

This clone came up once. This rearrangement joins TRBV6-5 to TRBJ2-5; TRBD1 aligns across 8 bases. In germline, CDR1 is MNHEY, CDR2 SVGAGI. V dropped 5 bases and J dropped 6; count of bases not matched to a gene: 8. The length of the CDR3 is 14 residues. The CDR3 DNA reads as TGTGCCAGCAGTCCAGGGGGCGCCCCAAAGACCCAGTACTTC. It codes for CASSPGGAPKTQYF.

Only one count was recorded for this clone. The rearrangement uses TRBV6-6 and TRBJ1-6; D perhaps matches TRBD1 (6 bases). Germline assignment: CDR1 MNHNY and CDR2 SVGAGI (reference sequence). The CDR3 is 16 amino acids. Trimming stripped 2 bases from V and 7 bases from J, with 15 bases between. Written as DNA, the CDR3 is TGTGCCAGCAGTTACACCGGTGGGGGGGGCAATTCACCCCTCCACTTT. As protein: CASSYTGGGGNSPLHF.

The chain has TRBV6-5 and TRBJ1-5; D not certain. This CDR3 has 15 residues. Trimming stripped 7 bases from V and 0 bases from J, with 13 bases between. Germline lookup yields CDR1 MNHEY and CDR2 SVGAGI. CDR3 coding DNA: TGTGCCAGCACCGGCCGAGACCTTAGCAATCAGCCCCAGCATTTT. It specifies CASTGRDLSNQPQHF.

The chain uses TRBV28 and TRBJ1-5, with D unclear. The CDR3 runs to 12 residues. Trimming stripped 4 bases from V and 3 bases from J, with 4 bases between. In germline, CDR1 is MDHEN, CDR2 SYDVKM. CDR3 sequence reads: CASSSFNQPQHF. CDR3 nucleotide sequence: TGTGCCAGCAGTTCTTTCAATCAGCCCCAGCATTTT. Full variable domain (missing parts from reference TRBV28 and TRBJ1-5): DVKVTQSSRYLVKRTGEKVFLECVQDMDHENMFWYRQDPGLGLRLIYFSYDVKMKEKGDIPEGYSVSREKKERFSLILESASTNQTSMYLCASSSFNQPQHFGDGTRLSIL.

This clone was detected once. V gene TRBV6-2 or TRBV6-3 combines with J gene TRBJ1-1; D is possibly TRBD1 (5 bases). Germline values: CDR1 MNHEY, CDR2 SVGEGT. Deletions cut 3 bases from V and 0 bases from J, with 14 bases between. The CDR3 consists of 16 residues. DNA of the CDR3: TGTGCCAGCAGTTATTTCTGGGGGGTAATGAACACTGAAGCTTTCTTT. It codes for CASSYFWGVMNTEAFF.

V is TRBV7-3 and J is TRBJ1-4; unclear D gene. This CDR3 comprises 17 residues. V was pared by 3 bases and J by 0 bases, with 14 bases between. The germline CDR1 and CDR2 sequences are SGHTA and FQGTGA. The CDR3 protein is CASSFLRGLATNEKLFF. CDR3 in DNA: TGTGCCAGCAGCTTCCTCCGAGGGCTTGCAACTAATGAAAAACTGTTTTTT.

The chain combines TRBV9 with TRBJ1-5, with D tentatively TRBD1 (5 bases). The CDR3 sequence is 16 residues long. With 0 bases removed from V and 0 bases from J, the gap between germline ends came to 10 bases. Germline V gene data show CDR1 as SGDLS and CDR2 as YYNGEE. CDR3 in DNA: TGTGCCAGCAGCGTAGACCCAGGGAATAGCAATCAGCCCCAGCATTTT. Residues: CASSVDPGNSNQPQHF.

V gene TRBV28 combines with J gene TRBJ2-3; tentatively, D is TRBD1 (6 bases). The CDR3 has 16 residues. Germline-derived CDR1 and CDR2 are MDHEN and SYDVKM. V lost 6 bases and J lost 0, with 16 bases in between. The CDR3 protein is CASSGQFRTSTDTQYF. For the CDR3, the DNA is TGTGCCAGCAGCGGACAGTTTAGAACTAGCACAGATACGCAGTATTTT.

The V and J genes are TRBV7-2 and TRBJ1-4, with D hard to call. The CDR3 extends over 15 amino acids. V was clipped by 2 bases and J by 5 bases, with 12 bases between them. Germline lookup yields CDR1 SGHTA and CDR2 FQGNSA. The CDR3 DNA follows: TGTGCCAGCAGCTTATTTTTGGGGAGGAATGAAAAACTGTTTTTT. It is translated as CASSLFLGRNEKLFF.